A single sample gave rise to the 17 T cell receptor beta chains below, sequenced in a study of blood T cell repertoires in COVID-19. This table comes from immunoSEQ multiplex PCR, and its TCRdb copy is limited to in-frame clones, with some not included. The sample contains under 200,000 clones, about 85% of which appear only once. The source material was peripheral blood. All receptors derive from a woman between 45 and 65 years old with COVID-19, enrolled during active disease.

The chain has TRBV30 and TRBJ1-2, with a tentative D call TRBD1 (6 bases). This CDR3 region has 17 residues. Germline V gene data show CDR1 as GTSNPN and CDR2 as SVGIG (reference sequence). The germline V and J ends were trimmed by 2 bases and 1 base, with 20 bases remaining between them. CDR3: CAWSLRGYGDFNYGYTF. CDR3 DNA: TGTGCCTGGAGTTTGAGGGGGTACGGAGATTTTAACTATGGCTACACCTTC.

The V and J genes are TRBV27 and TRBJ2-6; 12 bases are a match to TRBD1. The V gene end was trimmed by 6 bases and the J gene end by 1 base; junction bases not matched to a gene: 4. The CDR3 length is 17 residues. The V gene's germline CDR1 is MNHEY and CDR2 SMNVEV (reference sequence). The CDR3 nucleotides read TGTGCCAGCAGGGGGACAGGGGGCGCTTCTGGGGCCAACGTCCTGACTTTC. Protein: CASRGTGGASGANVLTF. Filled out from reference TRBV27 and TRBJ2-6, the complete variable domain reads EAQVTQNPRYLITVTGKKLTVTCSQNMNHEYMSWYRQDPGLGLRQIYYSMNVEVTDKGDVPEGYKVSRKEKRNFPLILESPSPNQTSLYFCASRGTGGASGANVLTFGAGSRLTVL.

V is TRBV4-3 and J is TRBJ2-1; 9 bases fit TRBD2. This CDR3 is built from 17 residues. V lost 0 bases to trimming and J lost 4 bases; unmatched junction nucleotides: 7. Per germline, CDR1 LGHNA and CDR2 YSLEER. This CDR3 is CASSQDGSSGVYNEQFF. The CDR3 DNA follows: TGCGCCAGCAGCCAAGATGGGTCTAGCGGGGTATACAATGAGCAGTTCTTC.

This chain connects TRBV3-1 (or the pseudogene TRBV3-2) to TRBJ2-1; unclear D gene. Trimming shortened V by 0 bases and J by 4 bases, and 10 bases separated the two germline ends. This CDR3 is built from 15 residues. CDR1 and CDR2 (germline): LGHDT, YNNKEL (reference sequence). The CDR3 DNA sequence: TGTGCCAGCAGCCAAGATCTACTTCTATACAATGAGCAGTTCTTC. Amino acid sequence: CASSQDLLLYNEQFF.

The V gene is TRBV21-1, the J gene TRBJ2-2; the table's D call, TRBD2, was not checked against the DNA. TRBV21-1 is deemed a pseudogene. The CDR3 loop spans 15 amino acids. CDR3 amino acids: CASSKPERNTGELFF. Here the CDR3 DNA reads TGTGCCAGCAGCAAGCCCGAGCGTAACACCGGGGAGCTGTTTTTT.

On this clone: It may be a read error: a sequence one base away is much more abundant. The rearrangement joins TRBV3-1 (or the pseudogene TRBV3-2) to TRBJ1-1; 9 bases align to TRBD1. Germline lookup yields CDR1 LGHDT and CDR2 YNNKEL (reference sequence). This CDR3 is 14 amino acids long. J was trimmed by 1 base and V by 3 bases; bases with no gene match: 0. As DNA, the CDR3 is TGTGCCAGCAGCCAGGGACAGGGGAACACTGAAGCTTTCTTT. Residues: CASSQGQGNTEAFF.

The chain combines TRBV12-3 or TRBV12-4 with TRBJ1-3, with D tentatively TRBD1 (6 bases). Trimming removed 6 bases at V and 3 bases at J, with 9 bases between. CDR3 size: 13 residues. CDR3 sequence: CASRGQSGNTIYF. The DNA for the CDR3 is TGTGCCAGCAGAGGACAGAGTGGAAACACCATATATTTT.

This clone showed up just a few times. This sample includes further DNA sequences coding for the same CDR3. The rearrangement joins TRBV5-1 to TRBJ2-3; 9 positions agree with TRBD2. The germline V gene encodes CDR1 SGHRS and CDR2 YFSETQ. CDR3 size: 15 residues. V lost 0 bases and J lost 3; bases outside the gene matches: 2. The CDR3 bases are TGCGCCAGCAGCTTGGCGGGACTAGCAACAGATACGCAGTATTTT. This codes for CASSLAGLATDTQYF.

The chain carries TRBV5-1 and TRBJ1-4; D gene uncertain. The V end was cut by 0 bases, the J end by 3 bases, with 6 bases between. Germline loops: CDR1 SGHRS, CDR2 YFSETQ. The CDR3 covers 14 residues. In DNA, the CDR3 is TGCGCCAGCAGCTTGGGCGGGCCTAATGAAAAACTGTTTTTT. It encodes CASSLGGPNEKLFF.

The chain carries TRBV9 and TRBJ1-1; D remains unclear. This CDR3 is 16 amino acids long. Germline V gene lookup returns CDR1 SGDLS and CDR2 YYNGEE. With 3 bases removed from V and 4 bases from J, the gap between germline ends came to 19 bases. CDR3 loop: CASSGGPSDRGTEAFF. The CDR3 nucleotides are TGTGCCAGCAGCGGAGGTCCGTCGGATCGTGGCACTGAAGCTTTCTTT.

V usage is TRBV7-9 and J usage is TRBJ2-2; TRBD1 might be the D (6 bases). The V gene's germline CDR1 is SEHNR and CDR2 FQNEAQ (reference sequence). This CDR3 contains 15 residues. V lost 4 bases, J lost 4 bases, and 13 bases lay in between. The CDR3 DNA is TGTGCCAGCAGCTACCCCGGGACACCCACCGGGGAGCTGTTTTTT. Amino acids: CASSYPGTPTGELFF.

This rearrangement joins TRBV7-3 to TRBJ2-3; D gene ambiguous. V lost 5 bases, J lost 6 bases, and 9 bases lay in between. The CDR3 spans 12 residues. The V gene's germline CDR1 is SGHTA and CDR2 FQGTGA. CDR3 region: CASSLDMDTQYF. Here the CDR3 DNA reads TGTGCCAGCAGCCTCGACATGGATACGCAGTATTTT.

This chain joins TRBV27 and TRBJ2-1; 10 bases line up with TRBD1. The germline V gene encodes CDR1 MNHEY and CDR2 SMNVEV (reference sequence). The CDR3 length is 15 residues. Unmatched junction bases numbered 5, after V lost 6 bases and J lost 3 bases. The CDR3 loop is CASRTGTGVYNEQFF. In DNA form, the CDR3 reads TGTGCCAGCAGGACCGGGACAGGGGTCTACAATGAGCAGTTCTTC.

The CDR3 region is CASSQDSGQGVHEQYF. The CDR3 DNA reads as TGTGCCAGCAGCCAAGATTCTGGACAGGGTGTCCACGAGCAGTACTTC. This chain links TRBV3-1 (or the pseudogene TRBV3-2) with TRBJ2-7, with 8 bases lining up with TRBD1. This CDR3 spans 16 amino acids. V lost 0 bases and J lost 5; bases outside the gene matches: 9. Germline CDR1 is LGHDT and CDR2 is YNNKEL (reference sequence).

The CDR3: CASSLGGGRNEQFF. Here the CDR3 DNA reads TGTGCCAGCAGCCTTGGCGGGGGGCGGAATGAGCAGTTCTTC. The chain combines TRBV6-2 or TRBV6-3 with TRBJ2-1, with 8 bases that match TRBD2. V shed 6 bases, J shed 7 bases, and the junction held 8 bases outside the gene matches. The germline V gene encodes CDR1 MNHEY and CDR2 SVGEGT. The CDR3 spans 14 residues.

V and J are TRBV3-1 (or the pseudogene TRBV3-2) and TRBJ1-2; D call uncertain. The CDR3 has 14 residues. Trimming took off 7 bases at V and 8 bases at J, with 20 bases between the two ends. From germline, CDR1 is LGHDT and CDR2 YNNKEL (reference sequence). CDR3 coding DNA: TGTGCCAGCACCCTCAGTGACATCGCAGGAGGCTACACCTTC. It is translated as CASTLSDIAGGYTF.

The chain uses TRBV5-5 and TRBJ1-2, with a tentative D call TRBD1 (6 bases). With 0 bases removed from V and 5 bases from J, the gap between germline ends came to 14 bases. CDR1 is SGHKS and CDR2 is YYEKEE in the germline V gene (reference sequence). The CDR3 sequence is 15 residues long. The CDR3 nucleotides read TGTGCCAGCAGCTTGGAGGCAGGGGATTCTTATGGCTACACCTTC. It is translated as CASSLEAGDSYGYTF.